The sequence of this T cell receptor (beta chain) was determined in a study of cytomegalovirus exposure and HLA in healthy donors. This CDR3 has 14 amino acids. Germline-derived CDR1 and CDR2 are LNHDA and SQIVND (reference sequence). The germline V and J ends were trimmed by 10 bases and 0 bases, with 15 bases remaining between them. PCR amplification relied on 60 Vbeta primers (plus 13 Jbeta primers). The method was immunoSEQ multiplex PCR; TCRdb's version includes in-frame clones alone and lacks a portion of them. The sample records about 76,000 clones, around three quarters being singletons. The chain combines TRBV19 with TRBJ1-1; unclear D gene. This TCR was recovered from a man aged 25-40 years in good health and CMV-seronegative. Sequencing used PBMCs. CDR3 region: CATSKTRMNTEAFF. The CDR3 nucleotides read TGTGCCACCTCCAAGACACGAATGAACACTGAAGCTTTCTTT.